These 20 T cell receptor beta chains were all obtained from the same sample, sequenced in a study of cytomegalovirus exposure and HLA in healthy donors. PCR was performed using 60 Vbeta and 13 Jbeta primers. TCRdb's copy holds only in-frame clones and misses some; the assay was immunoSEQ multiplex PCR. This sample has 100,000 to 130,000 clones, with approximately 79% found just once. Sequenced input: PBMCs. These receptors were collected from a man aged 18 to 35 in good health and CMV-seronegative.

The chain combines TRBV10-3 with TRBJ1-2; a weak D match, TRBD1 (5 bases). This CDR3 has 15 amino acids. From germline, CDR1 is ENHRY and CDR2 SYGVKD. V lost 3 bases and J lost 1, with 12 bases in between. This chain's CDR3 is CAISEGGAYNYGYTF. CDR3 sequence (DNA): TGTGCCATCAGTGAAGGAGGGGCTTATAACTATGGCTACACCTTC.

The chain has TRBV4-2 and TRBJ2-3; the D is unclear. Trimming removed 0 bases from V and 4 bases from J, with 5 bases in between. This CDR3 is built from 13 residues. Germline V gene lookup returns CDR1 LGHNA and CDR2 YNFKEQ. In DNA form, the CDR3 reads TGTGCCAGCAGCCAAGAACAGCCAGATACGCAGTATTTT. Residues: CASSQEQPDTQYF.

The chain combines TRBV29-1 with TRBJ1-2; possible D gene TRBD1, 6 bases. CDR1 is SQVTM and CDR2 is ANQGSEA in the germline V gene. V gave up 3 bases and J gave up 4 bases, with 12 bases separating them. The CDR3 has 13 residues. Here the CDR3 DNA reads TGCAGCGTTGACCGGGGGGCGGGCTATGGCTACACCTTC. It is translated as CSVDRGAGYGYTF.

This clone was picked up one time. The genes are TRBV4-1 and TRBJ2-5; D might be TRBD2 (5 bases). This CDR3 is built from 17 residues. Between the trimmed V and J ends, which lost 0 bases and 1 base, there was a span of 15 bases. Germline lookup yields CDR1 MGHRA and CDR2 YSYEKL. CDR3: CASSQEPGIGAQETQYF. Written as DNA, the CDR3 is TGCGCCAGCAGCCAAGAACCCGGGATAGGTGCCCAAGAGACCCAGTACTTC.

The V gene is TRBV2, the J gene TRBJ2-7; 12 nucleotides match TRBD2. After removal of 6 bases from V and 0 bases from J, the junction contained 12 bases not matched to a gene. This CDR3 spans 18 amino acids. The germline V gene has CDR1 SNHLY and CDR2 FYNNEI. The CDR3 loop is CASRRRTSGETSSYEQYF. The CDR3 nucleotides read TGTGCCAGCAGACGACGGACTAGCGGGGAGACAAGCTCCTACGAGCAGTACTTC.

This clone appeared a single time. The rearrangement links TRBV5-4 to TRBJ2-7; 10 positions agree with TRBD1. The trim removed 4 bases at V and 2 bases at J, leaving 9 bases unmatched. CDR1 is SGHNT and CDR2 is YYREEE in the germline V gene (reference sequence). This CDR3 comprises 16 residues. CDR3: CASSDRVGTGAYEQYF. The CDR3 coding sequence is TGTGCCAGCAGCGACCGGGTCGGGACAGGGGCCTACGAGCAGTACTTC.

The table lists this clone with a few counts. The V and J genes are TRBV27 and TRBJ2-7; 10 nucleotides match TRBD2. The V gene end was trimmed by 5 bases and the J gene end by 6 bases; junction bases not matched to a gene: 4. CDR1 is MNHEY, CDR2 SMNVEV, per germline (reference sequence). This CDR3 comprises 13 residues. CDR3 DNA: TGTGCCAGCAGTCTCCGACTAGCGGGCGAGCAGTACTTC. Translating gives CASSLRLAGEQYF.

The chain links TRBV6-6 to TRBJ1-5; D is perhaps TRBD1 (5 bases). Per germline, CDR1 MNHNY and CDR2 SVGAGI (reference sequence). This CDR3 contains 15 residues. Between the trimmed V and J ends, which lost 6 bases and 3 bases, there was a span of 15 bases. The CDR3 spells CASRLDSTHNQPQHF. CDR3 nucleotide sequence: TGTGCCAGCAGGCTCGACAGCACCCACAATCAGCCCCAGCATTTT.

J is TRBJ2-3 and V is TRBV5-1; TRBD1 is a possible D gene (5 bases). The V and J ends lost 5 bases and 6 bases respectively, with 16 bases between them. The CDR3 runs 14 residues. CDR1 SGHRS and CDR2 YFSETQ come from the germline V gene. DNA of the CDR3: TGCGCCAGCAGTGAAGGGGCGCCCGTGGATACGCAGTATTTT. Translated: CASSEGAPVDTQYF.

The chain links TRBV7-8 to TRBJ2-7; D is undetermined. Germline CDR1 and CDR2: SGHVS and FQNEAQ. V lost 1 base and J 3 bases, leaving 7 bases between the germline ends. CDR3 size: 13 residues. CDR3 region: CASSLVTGYEQYF. CDR3 bases: TGTGCCAGCAGCTTAGTTACGGGCTACGAGCAGTACTTC.

The chain couples TRBV7-6 to TRBJ1-1; a weak D match, TRBD1 (6 bases). Trimming left V 5 bases short and J 1 base short, with 11 bases between. The CDR3 runs 14 residues. CDR1 is SGHVS, CDR2 FNYEAQ, per germline. The CDR3 DNA follows: TGTGCCAGCAGCCCGGGACACGCGAACACTGAAGCTTTCTTT. Translation: CASSPGHANTEAFF.

The chain combines TRBV9 with TRBJ2-3; the D is unclear. Germline V CDR1 and CDR2: SGDLS, YYNGEE. The CDR3 totals 12 residues. V lost 3 bases and J lost 6, with 8 bases in between. CDR3 bases: TGTGCCAGCAGCGGGCCCAGGGATACGCAGTATTTT. Its translation: CASSGPRDTQYF.

There are a few counts of this clone. The chain links TRBV11-2 to TRBJ2-7; D call uncertain. Germline V lookup: CDR1 SGHAT, CDR2 FQNNGV. V lost 1 base and J 2 bases, leaving 9 bases between the germline ends. The CDR3 is 14 amino acids. CDR3 in amino acids: CASSLVLAAYEQYF. DNA of the CDR3: TGTGCCAGCAGCTTAGTTTTGGCCGCCTACGAGCAGTACTTC.

This clone was counted a single time. The gene calls are TRBV6-5 and TRBJ2-7, with TRBD1 matching over 7 bases. The CDR3 consists of 13 residues. Germline trimming cut 6 bases from V and 1 base from J; bases unmatched to any gene: 3. The germline gives CDR1 MNHEY, CDR2 SVGAGI. CDR3 sequence (DNA): TGTGCCAGCAGGACAGGGAAGTCCTACGAGCAGTACTTC. It specifies CASRTGKSYEQYF.

The chain joins TRBV14 to TRBJ2-7, with 7 bases lining up with TRBD2. The CDR3 loop spans 13 amino acids. CDR1 is SGHDN and CDR2 is FVKESK in the germline V gene. Unmatched junction bases numbered 4, after V lost 3 bases and J lost 5 bases. For the CDR3, the DNA is TGTGCCAGCAGCCAGGCGGGGGTTCACGAGCAGTACTTC. Its protein is CASSQAGVHEQYF.

A note on this clone: Other nucleotide sequences in the sample specify the same CDR3. The V call is TRBV4-2, the J call TRBJ1-6, with unresolved D. Germline loops: CDR1 LGHNA, CDR2 YNFKEQ. This CDR3 spans 16 amino acids. The V gene lost 0 bases and the J gene lost 7 bases, with 13 bases spanning the gap. The DNA of the CDR3 is TGTGCCAGCAGCCAAGACCCCGGGAGAGGGAATTCACCCCTCCACTTT. This encodes CASSQDPGRGNSPLHF.

V is TRBV19 and J is TRBJ2-3; 9 nucleotides line up with TRBD1. This CDR3 region has 14 residues. Germline V gene sequence: CDR1 LNHDA, CDR2 SQIVND (reference sequence). The V and J ends lost 5 bases and 4 bases, in that order; junction bases with no gene match: 4. The CDR3 is CASSRDRGADTQYF. The CDR3 nucleotides are TGTGCCAGTAGTCGCGACAGGGGGGCAGATACGCAGTATTTT.

This sequence joins TRBV5-6 and TRBJ2-7; 12 nucleotides align to TRBD1. This CDR3 contains 16 residues. CDR1 is SGHDT and CDR2 is YYEEEE in the germline V gene. The V segment lost 4 bases and the J segment 4 bases; nucleotides outside the gene matches: 9. This CDR3 reads CASSPEAGQGAYEQYF. The CDR3 DNA reads TGTGCCAGCAGCCCCGAGGCGGGACAGGGGGCATACGAGCAGTACTTC.

V is TRBV12-5 and J is TRBJ1-5; TRBD1 is a possible D gene (6 bases). The CDR3 has 19 residues. Germline V CDR1 and CDR2: LGHNT, FRNRAP. Trimming took off 7 bases at V and 0 bases at J, with 25 bases between the two ends. DNA for the CDR3: TGTGCTAGTGCCGGCCCCCGCCCGACAGGTAGATATAGCAATCAGCCCCAGCATTTT. Translating gives CASAGPRPTGRYSNQPQHF. Drawing the rest from reference TRBV12-5 and TRBJ1-5, the complete variable domain is DARVTQTPRHKVTEMGQEVTMRCQPILGHNTVFWYRQTMMQGLELLAYFRNRAPLDDSGMPKDRFSAEMPDATLATLKIQPSEPRDSAVYFCASAGPRPTGRYSNQPQHFGDGTRLSIL.

The sample holds one count of this clone. This chain uses TRBV11-2 with TRBJ1-1; D is unresolved. Germline V gene sequence: CDR1 SGHAT, CDR2 FQNNGV. The CDR3 totals 13 residues. Trimming left V 5 bases short and J 12 bases short, with 19 bases between. The CDR3 bases are TGTGCCAGCAGCCAACCAAACAGTCCCCGGACTTTCTTT. Its translation is CASSQPNSPRTFF.